The 10 T cell receptor beta chains given below trace back to one sample, sequenced in a study of cytomegalovirus exposure and HLA in healthy donors. The PCR employed 60 Vbeta primers together with 13 Jbeta primers. Sequencing used immunoSEQ multiplex PCR; TCRdb keeps in-frame clones, though not all of them. The sample has approximately 100,000 clones, around 84% seen once. Source material: PBMCs. All receptors derive from a woman younger than 30 in good health and CMV-seronegative.

V gene TRBV7-2 combines with J gene TRBJ2-7; the match to TRBD2 covers 12 bases. Per the germline V gene, CDR1 is SGHTA and CDR2 is FQGNSA. CDR3 length: 16 residues. V was pared by 1 base and J by 7 bases, with 8 bases of the junction left unmatched. CDR3 nucleotides: TGTGCCAGCAGCTTAGTCGCGGGACTAGCGGGTTTGGAGCAGTACTTC. Amino acids: CASSLVAGLAGLEQYF.

The chain employs TRBV27 and TRBJ1-5; TRBD1 agrees at 8 bases. The germline V gene has CDR1 MNHEY and CDR2 SMNVEV (reference sequence). The V and J ends lost 6 bases and 7 bases, in that order; junction bases with no gene match: 8. The CDR3 has 14 amino acids. The CDR3 spells CASSWGRGQQPQHF. For the CDR3, the DNA is TGTGCCAGCAGCTGGGGCAGGGGGCAACAGCCCCAGCATTTT.

On this clone itself: The junction departs from the called germline gene at one end, perhaps through a read error. V gene TRBV7-9 combines with J gene TRBJ1-2, with D unclear. The CDR3 has 19 amino acids. Germline V lookup: CDR1 SEHNR, CDR2 FQNEAQ (reference sequence). CDR3 amino acids: CSSSSTLRGGRTLNYGYTF. In DNA form, the CDR3 reads TGTTCCAGCAGCTCTACCCTACGTGGAGGGCGAACCCTCAACTATGGCTACACCTTC.

The chain links TRBV10-3 to TRBJ1-1; 12 bases fit TRBD1. Germline V CDR1 and CDR2: ENHRY, SYGVKD. The CDR3 length is 14 residues. Trimming cost V 5 bases and J 8 bases; bases outside gene matches: 6. DNA for the CDR3: TGTGCCATCAGTAGGGGACAGGGGGCGAGGGAAGCTTTCTTT. Its protein is CAISRGQGAREAFF.

The V and J genes are TRBV10-3 and TRBJ2-1, with TRBD2 identical over 10 bases. This CDR3 contains 17 residues. V was pared by 7 bases and J by 5 bases, with 14 bases of the junction left unmatched. Germline CDR1 and CDR2: ENHRY and SYGVKD. The CDR3 spells CAIITYSSGRRDNEQFF. The CDR3 DNA follows: TGTGCCATCATTACCTATTCTAGCGGGAGAAGAGACAATGAGCAGTTCTTC.

The chain links TRBV7-3 to TRBJ2-3; D is perhaps TRBD2 (6 bases). V lost 0 bases and J lost 5, with 6 bases in between. The CDR3 is 13 residues long. Germline V gene data show CDR1 as SGHTA and CDR2 as FQGTGA. In DNA form, the CDR3 reads TGTGCCAGCAGCTTAACGGGGGGAGATACGCAGTATTTT. Translating gives CASSLTGGDTQYF.

This chain connects TRBV11-1 to TRBJ1-1; D ambiguous. The V end lost 2 bases, the J end lost 5 bases, and 18 bases lay between the germline ends. Germline-derived CDR1 and CDR2 are SGHAT and FQDESV (reference sequence). The CDR3 loop spans 16 amino acids. CDR3 in DNA: TGTGCCAGCAGCTTAAGTTCAGGAATGCGCGGGACTGAAGCTTTCTTT. As protein: CASSLSSGMRGTEAFF.

This rearrangement joins TRBV9 to TRBJ2-7; 9 bases align to TRBD1. The CDR3 sequence is 14 residues long. V dropped 5 bases and J dropped 2; count of bases not matched to a gene: 5. CDR1 and CDR2 from the germline V gene are SGDLS and YYNGEE. The CDR3 DNA reads TGTGCCAGCAGTCTAGGACAGGGGCCCTACGAGCAGTACTTC. Amino acids: CASSLGQGPYEQYF.

V usage is TRBV25-1 and J usage is TRBJ2-5; 11 positions agree with TRBD1. Germline lookup yields CDR1 MGHDK and CDR2 SYGVNS. Germline trimming cut 4 bases from V and 4 bases from J; bases unmatched to any gene: 5. The CDR3 length is 15 residues. CDR3 sequence reads: CASSGDRGYLETQYF. In DNA, the CDR3 is TGTGCCAGCAGTGGGGACAGGGGGTATCTAGAGACCCAGTACTTC.

The chain joins TRBV7-6 to TRBJ2-7; possible D gene TRBD1, 6 bases. V was cut by 3 bases and J by 8 bases, with 11 bases left in between. CDR3 length: 12 residues. Germline loops: CDR1 SGHVS, CDR2 FNYEAQ. CDR3 bases: TGTGCCAGCAGCTTGACAGGATACAAGCAGTACTTC. This translates into CASSLTGYKQYF.